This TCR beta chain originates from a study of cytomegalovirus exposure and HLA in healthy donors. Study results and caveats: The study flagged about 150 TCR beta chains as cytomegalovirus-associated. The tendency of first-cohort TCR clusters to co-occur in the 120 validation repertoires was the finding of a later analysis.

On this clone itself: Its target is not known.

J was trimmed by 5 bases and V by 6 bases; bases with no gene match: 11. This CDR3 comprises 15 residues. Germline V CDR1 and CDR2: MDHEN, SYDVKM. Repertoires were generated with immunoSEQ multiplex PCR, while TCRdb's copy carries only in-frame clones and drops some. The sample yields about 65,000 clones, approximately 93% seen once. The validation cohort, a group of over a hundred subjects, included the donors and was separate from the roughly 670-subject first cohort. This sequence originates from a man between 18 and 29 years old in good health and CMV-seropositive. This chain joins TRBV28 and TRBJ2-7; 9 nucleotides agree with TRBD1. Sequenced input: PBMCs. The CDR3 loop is CASREAGTGFDEQYF. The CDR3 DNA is TGTGCCAGCAGGGAGGCCGGGACAGGGTTCGACGAGCAGTACTTC.